The clone carrying this T cell receptor (beta chain) occurred once. Authors' processing steps: Using reference gene primer amplification, nucleated cell counts were estimated. Generated by immunoSEQ multiplex PCR, the TCRdb table keeps only in-frame clones and is missing some. V and J calls and clone size are those listed in that table; D and trimming were worked out from the DNA. The sample yields over 100,000 clones, roughly 80% seen once. These data are taken from a study of blood T cell repertoires in COVID-19. Study information: Samples of COVID-19 (acute and convalescent) were obtained from the United States, Italy and Spain. Sources were T cells, B-cell-depleted T cells, or PBMCs; the material itself was cDNA or gDNA.

Trimming left V 3 bases short and J 5 bases short, with 6 bases between. CDR3 length: 12 amino acids. Germline V gene data show CDR1 as WSHSY and CDR2 as SAAADI. This chain uses TRBV10-2 with TRBJ2-3; D possibly corresponds to TRBD1 (6 bases). This receptor was taken from a human donor in a cohort sampled during active or convalescent COVID-19. The sequenced material came from peripheral blood. The CDR3 sequence is CASSDRGDTQYF. The DNA of the CDR3 is TGCGCCAGCAGTGACAGGGGAGATACGCAGTATTTT.